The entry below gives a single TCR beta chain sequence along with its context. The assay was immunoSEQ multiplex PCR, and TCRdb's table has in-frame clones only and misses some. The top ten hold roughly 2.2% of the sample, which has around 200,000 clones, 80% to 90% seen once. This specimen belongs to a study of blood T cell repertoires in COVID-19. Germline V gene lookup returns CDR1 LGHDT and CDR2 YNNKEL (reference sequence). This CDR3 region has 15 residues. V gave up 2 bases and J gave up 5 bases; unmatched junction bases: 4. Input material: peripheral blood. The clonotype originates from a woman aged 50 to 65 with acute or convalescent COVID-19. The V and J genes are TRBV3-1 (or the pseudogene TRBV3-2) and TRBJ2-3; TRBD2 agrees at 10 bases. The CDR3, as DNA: TGTGCCAGCAGCCAACTAGCGGGAGCCGGAGATACGCAGTATTTT. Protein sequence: CASSQLAGAGDTQYF.